Sequencing of this TCR beta chain was carried out in a study of blood T cell repertoires in COVID-19. Assay used: immunoSEQ multiplex PCR; TCRdb lists only in-frame clones, some missing. The sample holds some 150,000 clones, roughly 90% seen once. There are a few counts of this clone. Trimming left V 3 bases short and J 9 bases short, with 5 bases between. This CDR3 contains 9 residues. Germline-derived CDR1 and CDR2 are SQVTM and ANQGSEA. The specimen sequenced was PBMCs or T cells enriched from blood (not recorded which). The chain couples TRBV29-1 to TRBJ1-1; no clear D. The sequence was collected from a woman aged 30 to 39 with acute COVID-19. The CDR3 DNA follows: TGCAGCGTTGACAGTCAAGCTTTCTTT. Translation gives CSVDSQAFF.